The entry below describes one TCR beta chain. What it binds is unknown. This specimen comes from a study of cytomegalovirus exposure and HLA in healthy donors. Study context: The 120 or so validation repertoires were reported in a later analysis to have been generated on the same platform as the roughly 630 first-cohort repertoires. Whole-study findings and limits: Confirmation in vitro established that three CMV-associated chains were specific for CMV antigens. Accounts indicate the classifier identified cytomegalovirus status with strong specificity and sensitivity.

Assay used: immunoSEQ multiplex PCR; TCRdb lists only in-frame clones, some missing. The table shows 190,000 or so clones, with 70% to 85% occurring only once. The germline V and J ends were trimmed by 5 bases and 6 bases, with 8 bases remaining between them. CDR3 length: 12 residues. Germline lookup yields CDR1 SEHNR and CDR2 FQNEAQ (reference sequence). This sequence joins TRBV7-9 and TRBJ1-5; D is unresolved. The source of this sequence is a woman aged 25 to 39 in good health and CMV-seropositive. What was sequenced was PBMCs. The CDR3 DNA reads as TGTGCCAGCAGCGATGGCGGTCAGCCCCAGCATTTT. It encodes CASSDGGQPQHF. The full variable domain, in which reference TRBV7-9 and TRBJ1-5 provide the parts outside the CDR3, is DTGVSQNPRHKITKRGQNVTFRCDPISEHNRLYWYRQTLGQGPEFLTYFQNEAQLEKSRLLSDRFSAERPKGSFSTLEIQRTEQGDSAMYLCASSDGGQPQHFGDGTRLSIL.